The rows below give T cell receptor beta chains drawn from one sample of a study of blood T cell repertoires in COVID-19. Sequenced by immunoSEQ multiplex PCR; TCRdb stores in-frame clones only, minus some. Counted here are 200,000 to 250,000 clones, 83% occurring once; the ten biggest clones make up about 1.3%. The specimen was peripheral blood. These TCRs come from a woman in her 30s with COVID-19, enrolled during active disease. CDR3s include the opening cysteine and the closing phenylalanine or tryptophan. A D gene is named only where the DNA matches it firmly. Expanded clones get a size class; other rows say once, few or many, or leave the size out.

CDR3: CASSPERTSGHQETQYF; DNA: TGCGCCAGCAGCCCAGAACGAACTAGCGGGCACCAAGAGACCCAGTACTTC; V: TRBV4-1; J: TRBJ2-5; D: TRBD2; size: .
CDR3: CASSLYPGQGDSPLHF; DNA: TGTGCCAGCAGCCTGTACCCGGGACAGGGAGATTCACCCCTCCACTTT; V: TRBV4-2; J: TRBJ1-6; D: TRBD1; size: .
CDR3: CASSYSIGERDNEQFF; DNA: TGTGCCAGCAGTTACTCGATAGGAGAGCGGGACAATGAGCAGTTCTTC; V: TRBV6-5; J: TRBJ2-1; D: .; size: .
CDR3: CASSLVSAPEQYF; DNA: TGTGCCAGCAGCTTAGTCTCCGCGCCCGAGCAGTACTTC; V: TRBV7-2; J: TRBJ2-7; D: .; size: .
CDR3: CASSLPGSYEQYF; DNA: TGTGCCAGTAGCCTCCCGGGTTCCTACGAGCAGTACTTC; V: TRBV19; J: TRBJ2-7; D: .; size: .
CDR3: CASSQGINLEDEQFF; DNA: TGTGCCAGCAGCCAAGGAATAAATCTTGAGGATGAGCAGTTCTTC; V: TRBV3-1/TRBV3-2; J: TRBJ2-1; D: .; size: .
CDR3: CASSSRQDQETQYF; DNA: TGTGCCAGCAGCTCCCGACAGGACCAAGAGACCCAGTACTTC; V: TRBV5-4; J: TRBJ2-5; D: .; size: .
CDR3: CASSYFPETGELFF; DNA: TGTGCCAGCAGTTACTTCCCGGAGACCGGGGAGCTGTTTTTT; V: TRBV6-5; J: TRBJ2-2; D: .; size: once
CDR3: CASSSQTGGAFNSNQPQHF; DNA: TGTGCCAGCAGCTCGCAGACAGGGGGCGCCTTTAATAGCAATCAGCCCCAGCATTTT; V: TRBV7-2; J: TRBJ1-5; D: TRBD1; size: .
CDR3: CASRAEDTQYF; DNA: TGTGCCAGCAGGGCCGAAGATACGCAGTATTTT; V: TRBV2; J: TRBJ2-3; D: .; size: .
CDR3: CASSSGGGSDTQYF; DNA: TGTGCCAGCAGTTCGGGGGGTGGATCAGATACGCAGTATTTT; V: TRBV6-2/TRBV6-3; J: TRBJ2-3; D: TRBD2; size: few
CDR3: CASTSWGTANPEAFF; DNA: TGTGCCAGTACCTCGTGGGGGACAGCTAACCCCGAAGCTTTCTTT; V: TRBV19; J: TRBJ1-1; D: TRBD1; size: .
CDR3: CASSLGQGIYGYTF; DNA: TGTGCCAGCAGCTTGGGACAGGGCATCTATGGCTACACCTTC; V: TRBV5-5; J: TRBJ1-2; D: TRBD1; size: .
CDR3: CASSPQGSYEQYF; DNA: TGTGCCAGCAGCCCACAGGGGAGCTACGAGCAGTACTTC; V: TRBV6-2/TRBV6-3; J: TRBJ2-7; D: TRBD1; size: once
CDR3: CARSPTIGGRNTGELFF; DNA: TGTGCCAGAAGCCCCACAATAGGGGGCCGGAACACCGGGGAGCTGTTTTTT; V: TRBV5-3; J: TRBJ2-2; D: TRBD1; size: few
CDR3: CASSGQGGKAFF; DNA: TGTGCCAGCAGTGGGCAGGGGGGAAAAGCTTTCTTT; V: TRBV2; J: TRBJ1-1; D: TRBD1; size: .
CDR3: CASSLGSSGGEGEQFF; DNA: TGTGCCAGCAGCTTAGGTTCCAGCGGGGGGGAAGGTGAGCAGTTCTTC; V: TRBV7-7; J: TRBJ2-1; D: TRBD2; size: .
CDR3: CASRSGTGENIQYF; DNA: TGTGCCAGCAGATCCGGGACAGGGGAAAACATTCAGTACTTC; V: TRBV13; J: TRBJ2-4; D: TRBD1; size: .
CDR3: CSVEEEVSDTGELFF; DNA: TGCAGCGTTGAAGAAGAGGTATCGGACACCGGGGAGCTGTTTTTT; V: TRBV29-1; J: TRBJ2-2; D: .; size: once
CDR3: CASSLQAHYGYTF; DNA: TGTGCCAGCAGCTTGCAGGCCCACTATGGCTACACCTTC; V: TRBV5-6; J: TRBJ1-2; D: .; size: .
CDR3: CASRLNTGANVLTF; DNA: TGCGCCAGCCGCCTGAACACTGGGGCCAACGTCCTGACTTTC; V: TRBV5-1; J: TRBJ2-6; D: .; size: .
CDR3: CASSGLGQGDSPLHF; DNA: TGTGCCAGCAGTGGACTGGGACAGGGAGATTCACCCCTCCACTTT; V: TRBV6-6; J: TRBJ1-6; D: TRBD1; size: .
CDR3: CASSPVVARGVTDTQYF; DNA: TGTGCCAGCAGCCCAGTGGTCGCTCGGGGGGTCACAGATACGCAGTATTTT; V: TRBV11-2; J: TRBJ2-3; D: TRBD2; size: .
CDR3: CASSGRQGANYGYTF; DNA: TGTGCCAGCAGTGGCAGACAGGGTGCTAACTATGGCTACACCTTC; V: TRBV6-2/TRBV6-3; J: TRBJ1-2; D: TRBD1; size: few
CDR3: CATSDIAGPYNEQFF; DNA: TGTGCCACCAGTGATATAGCGGGGCCATACAATGAGCAGTTCTTC; V: TRBV24-1; J: TRBJ2-1; D: TRBD2; size: .
CDR3: CASSIDYTGELFF; DNA: TGTGCCAGTAGTATCGACTACACCGGGGAGCTGTTTTTT; V: TRBV19; J: TRBJ2-2; D: .; size: .
CDR3: CASSLGVIGGPEAFF; DNA: TGCGCCAGCAGCTTGGGGGTAATAGGGGGCCCTGAAGCTTTCTTT; V: TRBV5-1; J: TRBJ1-1; D: TRBD1; size: .
CDR3: CASSQDGGAKDTQYF; DNA: TGTGCCAGCAGCCAAGATGGGGGGGCGAAAGATACGCAGTATTTT; V: TRBV3-1/TRBV3-2; J: TRBJ2-3; D: .; size: .
CDR3: CASSPRVADYTGELFF; DNA: TGTGCCAGCAGCCCTAGGGTAGCGGACTACACCGGGGAGCTGTTTTTT; V: TRBV9; J: TRBJ2-2; D: .; size: few
CDR3: CASSFDTDTAEQYF; DNA: TGTGCCAGCAGTTTTGACACGGACACTGCCGAGCAGTACTTC; V: TRBV28; J: TRBJ2-7; D: .; size: .
CDR3: CASSQRGGNEQFF; DNA: TGTGCCAGCAGCCAGCGGGGAGGGAATGAGCAGTTCTTC; V: TRBV3-1/TRBV3-2; J: TRBJ2-1; D: TRBD2; size: .
CDR3: CATSPQDRSNQPQHF; DNA: TGTGCCACCAGTCCACAGGACAGAAGCAATCAGCCCCAGCATTTT; V: TRBV24-1; J: TRBJ1-5; D: .; size: .